The rows below give T cell receptor beta chains drawn from one sample of a study of chemoradiotherapy in HPV16-positive cancers. Sequencing used immunoSEQ multiplex PCR; TCRdb keeps in-frame clones, though not all of them. The sample shows 4,000 to 5,500 clones, 90% to 95% of them seen only once. Sequenced here: tumor tissue, sampled from a patient who underwent chemoradiotherapy. The receptors were sampled from a human donor with HPV-associated anogenital cancer. Each CDR3 is given with its conserved first and last residue. The D gene is left open where the match is weak. Clone size, where shown, is once, few, many, or a class for clones that have expanded.

D | J | size | V | CDR3 | DNA
TRBD1 | TRBJ1-5 | . | TRBV28 | CASTPIGWGQGKGNQPQHF | TGTGCCAGCACCCCCATAGGATGGGGACAGGGGAAGGGCAATCAGCCCCAGCATTTT
. | TRBJ1-3 | . | TRBV5-4 | CASSAQGWRGNTIYF | TGTGCCAGCTCCGCGCAGGGATGGAGGGGAAACACCATATATTTT
. | TRBJ1-1 | . | TRBV6-1 | CASCPVYATEAFF | TGTGCCAGCTGCCCAGTCTATGCCACTGAAGCTTTCTTT
TRBD2 | TRBJ2-5 | . | TRBV5-1 | CASNPRVTWGLGETQYF | TGCGCCAGCAACCCGAGGGTGACGTGGGGACTAGGAGAGACCCAGTACTTC
. | TRBJ1-2 | . | TRBV7-9 | CASSYQDRYGYTF | TGTGCCAGCAGCTACCAGGACCGCTATGGCTACACCTTC
. | TRBJ1-5 | few | TRBV27 | CASRKLGGNQPQHF | TGTGCCAGCAGGAAGCTGGGAGGAAATCAGCCCCAGCATTTT
. | TRBJ2-3 | . | TRBV5-6 | CASSSVGGQNTQYF | TGTGCCAGCAGCTCCGTGGGCGGACAGAATACGCAGTATTTT
TRBD1 | TRBJ1-1 | . | TRBV6-6 | CASMPHGTGANTEAFF | TGTGCCAGCATGCCACACGGGACAGGGGCGAACACTGAAGCTTTCTTT
. | TRBJ1-1 | . | TRBV11-2 | CASSQTNTEAFF | TGTGCCAGCAGCCAAACAAACACTGAAGCTTTCTTT
. | TRBJ1-5 | . | TRBV4-2 | CASSQAGEGHQPQHF | TGTGCCAGCAGCCAAGCCGGGGAGGGCCATCAGCCCCAGCATTTT
. | TRBJ1-2 | . | TRBV30 | CAWRSSLPYGYTF | TGTGCCTGGAGGAGCAGCCTACCCTATGGCTACACCTTT
. | TRBJ1-4 | . | TRBV5-1 | CASSLSGATNEKLFF | TGCGCCAGCAGCTTGTCCGGGGCCACTAATGAAAAACTGTTTTTT